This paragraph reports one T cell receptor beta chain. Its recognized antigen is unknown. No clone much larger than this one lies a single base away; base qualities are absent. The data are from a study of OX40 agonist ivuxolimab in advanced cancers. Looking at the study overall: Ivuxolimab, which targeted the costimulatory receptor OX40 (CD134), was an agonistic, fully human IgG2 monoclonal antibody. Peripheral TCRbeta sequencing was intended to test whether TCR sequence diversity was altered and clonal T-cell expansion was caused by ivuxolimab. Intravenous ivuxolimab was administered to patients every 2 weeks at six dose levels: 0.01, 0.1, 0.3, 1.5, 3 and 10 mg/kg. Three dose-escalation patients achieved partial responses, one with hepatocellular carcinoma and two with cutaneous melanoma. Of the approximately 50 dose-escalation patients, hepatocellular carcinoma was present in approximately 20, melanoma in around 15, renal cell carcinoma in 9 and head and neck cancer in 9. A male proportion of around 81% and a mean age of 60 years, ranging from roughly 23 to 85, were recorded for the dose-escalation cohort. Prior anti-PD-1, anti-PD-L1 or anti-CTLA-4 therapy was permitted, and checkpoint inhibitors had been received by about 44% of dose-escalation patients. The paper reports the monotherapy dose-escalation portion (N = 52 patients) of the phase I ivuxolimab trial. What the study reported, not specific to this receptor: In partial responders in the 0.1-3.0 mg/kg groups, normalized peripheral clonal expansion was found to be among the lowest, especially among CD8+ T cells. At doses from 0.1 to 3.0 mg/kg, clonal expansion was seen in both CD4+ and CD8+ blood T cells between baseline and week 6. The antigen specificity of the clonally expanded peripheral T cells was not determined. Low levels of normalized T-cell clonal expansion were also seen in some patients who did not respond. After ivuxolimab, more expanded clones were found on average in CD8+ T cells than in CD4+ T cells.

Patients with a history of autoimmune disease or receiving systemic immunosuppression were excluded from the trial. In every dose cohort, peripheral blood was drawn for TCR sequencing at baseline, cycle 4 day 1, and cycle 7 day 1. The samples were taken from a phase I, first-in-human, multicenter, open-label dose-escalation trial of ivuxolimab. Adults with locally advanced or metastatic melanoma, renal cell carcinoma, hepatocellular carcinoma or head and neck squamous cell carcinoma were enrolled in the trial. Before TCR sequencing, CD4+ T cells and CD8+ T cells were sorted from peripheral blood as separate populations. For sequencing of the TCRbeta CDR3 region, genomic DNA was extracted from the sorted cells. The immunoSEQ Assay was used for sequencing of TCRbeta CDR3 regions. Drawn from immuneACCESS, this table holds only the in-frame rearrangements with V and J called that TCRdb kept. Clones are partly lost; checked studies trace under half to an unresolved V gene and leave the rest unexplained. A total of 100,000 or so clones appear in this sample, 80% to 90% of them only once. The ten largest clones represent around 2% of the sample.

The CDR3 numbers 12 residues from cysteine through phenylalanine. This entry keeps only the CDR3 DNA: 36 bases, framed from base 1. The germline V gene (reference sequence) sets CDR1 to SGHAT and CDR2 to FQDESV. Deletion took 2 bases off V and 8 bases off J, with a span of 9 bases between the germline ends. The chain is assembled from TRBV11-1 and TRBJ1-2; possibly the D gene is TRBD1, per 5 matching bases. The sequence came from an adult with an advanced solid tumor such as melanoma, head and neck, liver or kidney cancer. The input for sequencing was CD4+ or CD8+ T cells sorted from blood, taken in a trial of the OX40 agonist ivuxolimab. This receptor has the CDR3 CASSLQGEGYTF. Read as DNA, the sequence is TGTGCCAGCAGCTTACAGGGAGAGGGCTACACCTTC.